Listed below are T cell receptor beta chains from one sample, sequenced in a study of identical twins. MiXCR, run by TCRdb on the 5' RACE reads, gives a single entry per CDR3 protein. Found here are about 700,000 distinct CDR3 sequences, around 5.7% of them singletons; the top ten hold around 2%. Sequenced sample: naive T cells sorted from blood. The receptors stem from a man younger than 35 in good health. Each CDR3 is given with its conserved first and last residue. Fields, in order: J gene, CDR3 length, D gene, V gene, clone size, CDR3 DNA, CDR3 protein. A D gene is named only where the DNA matches it firmly. Clone size appears in some rows only: once, few, many, or a class for an expanded clone.

>TRBJ2-4|13|TRBD2|TRBV19|few
TGTGCCAGTAGGAGACTAGCGGGGGAGATTCAGTACTTC
CASRRLAGEIQYF
>TRBJ2-5|14|NA|TRBV7-9|NA
TGTGCCAGCAGCCTCGGACTATCCTCGGAGACCCAGTACTTC
CASSLGLSSETQYF
>TRBJ2-2|16|NA|TRBV12-5|NA
TGTGCTAGTGGTTTGTGGAGGAATCAGGACACCGGGGAGCTGTTTTTT
CASGLWRNQDTGELFF
>TRBJ1-1|15|NA|TRBV3-1|few
TGTGCCAGCAGCCAATCCGCTACAGGTGACACTGAAGCTTTCTTT
CASSQSATGDTEAFF
>TRBJ2-1|14|NA|TRBV27|few
TGTGCCAGCAGTTTATCCTTAGTCGTCAATGAGCAGTTCTTC
CASSLSLVVNEQFF
>TRBJ2-7|13|NA|TRBV29-1|many
TGCAGCGTTGATTTAATGGGGGCCTACGAGCAGTACTTC
CSVDLMGAYEQYF
>TRBJ2-1|16|NA|TRBV14|NA
TGTGCCAGCAGCCAAGTTTCCCTAGAACCCTACAATGAGCAGTTCTTC
CASSQVSLEPYNEQFF
>TRBJ1-4|14|NA|TRBV2|NA
TGTGCCAGCAGAGGACGCGGGCTCGGAGAAAAACTGTTTTTT
CASRGRGLGEKLFF
>TRBJ2-5|15|NA|TRBV29-1|many
TGCAGCGTTGAAGCAGCGGGACAGTACCAAGAGACCCAGTACTTC
CSVEAAGQYQETQYF
>TRBJ1-5|14|NA|TRBV6-1|many
TGTGCCAGCAGCCAGACAGTTAGCAATCAGCCCCAGCATTTT
CASSQTVSNQPQHF
>TRBJ1-4|17|NA|TRBV5-1|many
TGCGCCAGCAGCTTGTGGTCCGTGTCGAAGGCTAATGAAAAACTGTTTTTT
CASSLWSVSKANEKLFF
>TRBJ2-3|16|NA|TRBV12-3/TRBV12-4|few
TGTGCCAGCAGTCCTTGGACTGACCCTAGCACAGATACGCAGTATTTT
CASSPWTDPSTDTQYF
>TRBJ2-5|13|NA|TRBV5-6|few
TGTGCCAGCAGCCCGGTGGGCCGGGAGACCCAGTACTTC
CASSPVGRETQYF
>TRBJ2-2|15|TRBD2|TRBV19|NA
TGTGCCAGTAGTATAGGGACTAGCGGGACCGGGGAGCTGTTTTTT
CASSIGTSGTGELFF
>TRBJ2-3|16|TRBD1|TRBV20-1|many
TGCAGTGCTAGCCCCATAGTAACAGGGGGCACAGATACGCAGTATTTT
CSASPIVTGGTDTQYF
>TRBJ2-3|14|TRBD2|TRBV6-2/TRBV6-3|many
TGTGCCAGCAGCTACAGCGGGAGAACAGATACGCAGTATTTT
CASSYSGRTDTQYF
>TRBJ2-3|16|TRBD2|TRBV18|NA
TGTGCCAGCTCCCTACAGACTAGCGTTCCCGCAGATACGCAGTATTTT
CASSLQTSVPADTQYF
>TRBJ1-2|12|NA|TRBV7-2|NA
TGTGCCAGCGGCCACCCTAACTATGGCTACACCTTC
CASGHPNYGYTF
>TRBJ1-1|15|NA|TRBV4-3|few
TGCGCCAGCAGCCAAGACAGTATGGGGAACACTGAAGCTTTCTTT
CASSQDSMGNTEAFF
>TRBJ2-1|15|TRBD2|TRBV12-3/TRBV12-4|many
TGTGCCAGCAGACCAGATAGCGGGAGCAGCAATGAGCAGTTCTTC
CASRPDSGSSNEQFF
>TRBJ2-7|15|NA|TRBV24-1|many
TGTGCCACCAGTGATGGAGGCAGGGGCTCCTACGAGCAGTACTTC
CATSDGGRGSYEQYF
>TRBJ2-3|14|NA|TRBV12-3/TRBV12-4|many
TGTGCCAGCAGGGCCGGGACCTCACCAGATACGCAGTATTTT
CASRAGTSPDTQYF
>TRBJ2-4|16|TRBD1|TRBV4-1|few
TGCGCCAGCAGCCCGGGGACAGGGGGTAATGGAAACATTCAGTACTTC
CASSPGTGGNGNIQYF
>TRBJ2-2|12|NA|TRBV25-1|many
TGTGCCAGCAGTGACTTGGTGGGGGAGCTGTTTTTT
CASSDLVGELFF
>TRBJ2-3|14|NA|TRBV12-3/TRBV12-4|NA
TGTGCCAGCAGTTTTTGGGGGGACACAGATACGCAGTATTTT
CASSFWGDTDTQYF
>TRBJ2-1|16|TRBD2|TRBV4-3|many
TGCGCCAGCAGCCAACGTAGGGCAGCGGGGACGAATGAGCAGTTCTTC
CASSQRRAAGTNEQFF
>TRBJ1-1|17|TRBD1|TRBV27|many
TGTGCCAGCAGTCACCCGGGACAGGGGGCATCGGGCGCTGAAGCTTTCTTT
CASSHPGQGASGAEAFF
>TRBJ1-3|15|TRBD1|TRBV9|many
TGTGCCAGCAGCGCCACCACAGGGGTTGAAAACACCATATATTTT
CASSATTGVENTIYF
>TRBJ2-5|17|NA|TRBV25-1|NA
TGTGCCAGCAGTGAATATGGAGGGGGCCTCCATTCGGAGACCCAGTACTTC
CASSEYGGGLHSETQYF
>TRBJ1-6|15|NA|TRBV7-2|few
TGTGCCAGCAGCTTTCAGGGTAGTCGGGATTCACCCCTCCACTTT
CASSFQGSRDSPLHF
>TRBJ2-5|17|NA|TRBV18|NA
TGTGCCAGCTCACCTCTGGGACCGACGGGTACACAAGAGACCCAGTACTTC
CASSPLGPTGTQETQYF